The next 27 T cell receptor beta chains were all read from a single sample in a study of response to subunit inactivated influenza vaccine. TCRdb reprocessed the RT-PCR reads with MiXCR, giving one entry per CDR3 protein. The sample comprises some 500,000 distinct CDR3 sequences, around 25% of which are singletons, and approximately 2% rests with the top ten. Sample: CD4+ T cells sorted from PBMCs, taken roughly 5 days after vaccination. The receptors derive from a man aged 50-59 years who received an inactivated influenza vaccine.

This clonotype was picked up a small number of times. CDR3 sequence: CASSTSRELGSYEQYF. CDR3 nucleotides: TGCGCCAGCAGCACCTCTCGGGAGCTGGGCTCCTACGAGCAGTACTTC. J is TRBJ2-7 and V is TRBV5-1; D perhaps matches TRBD2 (6 bases). Germline CDR1 and CDR2: SGHRS and YFSETQ. The CDR3 consists of 16 residues. The V and J ends lost 4 bases and 0 bases respectively, with 17 bases between them.

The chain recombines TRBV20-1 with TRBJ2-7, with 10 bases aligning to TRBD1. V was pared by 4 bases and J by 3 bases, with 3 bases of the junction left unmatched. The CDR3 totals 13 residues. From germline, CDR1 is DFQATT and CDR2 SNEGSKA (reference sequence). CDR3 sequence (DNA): TGCAGTGCTACCGGGACAGGGGTCTACGAGCAGTACTTC. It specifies CSATGTGVYEQYF.

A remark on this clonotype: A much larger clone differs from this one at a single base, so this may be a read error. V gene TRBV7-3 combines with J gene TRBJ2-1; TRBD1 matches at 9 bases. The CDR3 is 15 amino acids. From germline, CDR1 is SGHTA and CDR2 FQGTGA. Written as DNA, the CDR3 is TGTGCCAACAGCTTACAGGGGGCGTTTTACAATGAGCAGTTCTTC. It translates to CANSLQGAFYNEQFF.

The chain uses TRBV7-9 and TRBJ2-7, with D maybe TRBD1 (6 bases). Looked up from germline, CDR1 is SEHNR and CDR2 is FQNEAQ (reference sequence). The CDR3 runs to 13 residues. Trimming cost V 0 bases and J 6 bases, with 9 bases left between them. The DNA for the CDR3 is TGTGCCAGCAGCTTAGCTGGACAGCCCGAGCAGTACTTC. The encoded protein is CASSLAGQPEQYF.

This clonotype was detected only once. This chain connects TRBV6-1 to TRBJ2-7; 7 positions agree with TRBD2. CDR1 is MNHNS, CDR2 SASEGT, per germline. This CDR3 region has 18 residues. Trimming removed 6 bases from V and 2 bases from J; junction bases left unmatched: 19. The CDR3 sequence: CASSQTDSSGTYPYEQYF. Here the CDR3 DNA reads TGTGCCAGCAGCCAAACCGATTCCAGCGGGACGTATCCCTACGAGCAGTACTTC.

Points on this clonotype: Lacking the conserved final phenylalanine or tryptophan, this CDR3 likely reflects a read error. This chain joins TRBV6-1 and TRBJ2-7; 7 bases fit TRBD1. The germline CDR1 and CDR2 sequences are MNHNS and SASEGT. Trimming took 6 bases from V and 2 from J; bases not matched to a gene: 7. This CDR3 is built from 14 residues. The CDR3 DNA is TGTGCCAGCAGAGACAGGGACCCCACCTACGAGCAGTACTTA. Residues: CASRDRDPTYEQYL.

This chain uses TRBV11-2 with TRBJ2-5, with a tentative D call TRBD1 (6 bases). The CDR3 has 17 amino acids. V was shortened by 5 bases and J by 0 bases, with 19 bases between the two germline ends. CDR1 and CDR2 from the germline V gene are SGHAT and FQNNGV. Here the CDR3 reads CASSRYGQRSYQETQYF. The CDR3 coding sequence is TGTGCCAGCAGCCGATATGGACAGAGATCGTACCAAGAGACCCAGTACTTC.

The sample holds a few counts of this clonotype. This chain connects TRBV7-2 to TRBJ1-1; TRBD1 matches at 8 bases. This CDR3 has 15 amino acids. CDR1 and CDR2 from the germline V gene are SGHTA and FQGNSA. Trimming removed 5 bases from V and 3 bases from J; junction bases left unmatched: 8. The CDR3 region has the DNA TGTGCCAGCAGCCCAAGGGGACAGGCTCACACTGAAGCTTTCTTT. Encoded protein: CASSPRGQAHTEAFF.

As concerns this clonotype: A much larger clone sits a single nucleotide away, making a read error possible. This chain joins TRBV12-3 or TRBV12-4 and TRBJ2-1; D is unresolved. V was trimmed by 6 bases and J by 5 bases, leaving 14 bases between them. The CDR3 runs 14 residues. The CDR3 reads CASRLKVTDNEQFF. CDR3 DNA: TGTGCCAGCAGGTTGAAGGTTACCGACAATGAGCAGTTCTTC.

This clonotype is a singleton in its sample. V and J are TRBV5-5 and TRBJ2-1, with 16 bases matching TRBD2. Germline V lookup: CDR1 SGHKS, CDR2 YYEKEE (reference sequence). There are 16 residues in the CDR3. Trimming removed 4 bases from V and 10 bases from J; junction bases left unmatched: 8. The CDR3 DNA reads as TGTGCCAGCAGCACCGGGACTAGCGGGGGGGCTAGGGAGCAGTTCTTC. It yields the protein CASSTGTSGGAREQFF.

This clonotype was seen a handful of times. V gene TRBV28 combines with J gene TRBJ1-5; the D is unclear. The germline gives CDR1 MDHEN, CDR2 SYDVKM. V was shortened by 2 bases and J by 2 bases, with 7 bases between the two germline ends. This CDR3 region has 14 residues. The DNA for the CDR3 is TGTGCCAGCAGTTTAGAGTTGGGCAATCAGCCCCAGCATTTT. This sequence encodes CASSLELGNQPQHF.

This chain's CDR3 is CASSEGTGGRGNIQYF. DNA for the CDR3: TGTGCCAGCAGTGAAGGAACAGGGGGTAGGGGAAACATTCAGTACTTC. The gene calls are TRBV25-1 and TRBJ2-4, with 8 positions matching TRBD1. V was pared by 2 bases and J by 6 bases, with 9 bases of the junction left unmatched. Germline CDR1 MGHDK, CDR2 SYGVNS. The CDR3 spans 16 residues.

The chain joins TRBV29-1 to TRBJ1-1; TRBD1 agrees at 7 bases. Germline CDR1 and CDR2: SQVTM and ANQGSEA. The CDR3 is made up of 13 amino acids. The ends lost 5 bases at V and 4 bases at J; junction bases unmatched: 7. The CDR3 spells CSVRGGRGTEAFF. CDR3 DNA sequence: TGCAGCGTTCGAGGGGGCCGCGGCACTGAAGCTTTCTTT. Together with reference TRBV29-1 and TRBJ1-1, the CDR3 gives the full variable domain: SAVISQKPSRDICQRGTSLTIQCQVDSQVTMMFWYRQQPGQSLTLIATANQGSEATYESGFVIDKFPISRPNLTFSTLTVSNMSPEDSSIYLCSVRGGRGTEAFFGQGTRLTVV.

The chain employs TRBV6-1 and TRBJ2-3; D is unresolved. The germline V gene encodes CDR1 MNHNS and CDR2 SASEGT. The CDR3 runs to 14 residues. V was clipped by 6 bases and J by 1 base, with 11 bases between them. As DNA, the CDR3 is TGTGCCAGCAGAGATAGGGTAGGCACAGATACGCAGTATTTT. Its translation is CASRDRVGTDTQYF.

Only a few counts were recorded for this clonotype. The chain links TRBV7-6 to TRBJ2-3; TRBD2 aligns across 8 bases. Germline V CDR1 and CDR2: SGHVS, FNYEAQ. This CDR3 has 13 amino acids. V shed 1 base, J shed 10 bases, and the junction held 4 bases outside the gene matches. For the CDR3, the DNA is TGTGCCAGCAGCTTAGAAGCGGGAGAGGCGCAGTATTTT. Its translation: CASSLEAGEAQYF.

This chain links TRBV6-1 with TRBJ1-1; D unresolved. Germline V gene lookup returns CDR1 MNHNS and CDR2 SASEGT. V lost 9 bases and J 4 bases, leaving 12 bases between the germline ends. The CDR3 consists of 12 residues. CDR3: CASGMHVTEAFF. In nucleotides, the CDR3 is TGTGCCAGTGGAATGCACGTCACTGAAGCTTTCTTT.

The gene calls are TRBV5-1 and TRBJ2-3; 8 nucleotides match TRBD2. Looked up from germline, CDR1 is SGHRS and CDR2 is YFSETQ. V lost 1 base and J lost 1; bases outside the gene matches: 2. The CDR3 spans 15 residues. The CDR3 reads CASSLNGGGTDTQYF. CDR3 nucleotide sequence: TGCGCCAGCAGCTTGAACGGGGGGGGCACAGATACGCAGTATTTT.

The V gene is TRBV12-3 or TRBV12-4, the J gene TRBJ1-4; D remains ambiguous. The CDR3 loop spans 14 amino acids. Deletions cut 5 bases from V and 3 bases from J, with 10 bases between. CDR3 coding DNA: TGTGCCAGCAGTATCGGGATTTCTAATGAAAAACTGTTTTTT. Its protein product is CASSIGISNEKLFF.

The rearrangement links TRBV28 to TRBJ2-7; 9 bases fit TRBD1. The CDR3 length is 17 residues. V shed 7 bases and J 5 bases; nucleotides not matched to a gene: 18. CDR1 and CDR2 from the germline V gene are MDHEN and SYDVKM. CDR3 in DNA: TGTGCCAGCACCGCCCGGGACAGGGAGACGGCGCGGAACGAGCAGTACTTC. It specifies CASTARDRETARNEQYF.

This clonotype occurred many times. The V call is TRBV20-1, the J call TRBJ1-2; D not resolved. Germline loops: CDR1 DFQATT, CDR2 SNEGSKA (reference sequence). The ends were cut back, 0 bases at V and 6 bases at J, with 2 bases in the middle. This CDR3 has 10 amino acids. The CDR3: CSARDNGYTF. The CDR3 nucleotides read TGCAGTGCTAGAGATAATGGCTACACCTTC.

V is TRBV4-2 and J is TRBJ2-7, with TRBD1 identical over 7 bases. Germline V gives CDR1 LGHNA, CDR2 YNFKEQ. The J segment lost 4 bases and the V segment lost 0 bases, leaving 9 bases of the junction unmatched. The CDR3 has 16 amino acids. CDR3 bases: TGTGCCAGCAGCCAAGATTGGCAGGGGGAAACGTACGAGCAGTACTTC. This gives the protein CASSQDWQGETYEQYF.

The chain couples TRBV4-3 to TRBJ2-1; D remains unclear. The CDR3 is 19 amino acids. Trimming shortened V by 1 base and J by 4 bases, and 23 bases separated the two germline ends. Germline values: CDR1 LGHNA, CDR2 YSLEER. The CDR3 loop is CASSQALLRATGRYNEQFF. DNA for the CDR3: TGCGCCAGCAGCCAAGCTTTATTGCGAGCAACTGGAAGGTACAATGAGCAGTTCTTC.

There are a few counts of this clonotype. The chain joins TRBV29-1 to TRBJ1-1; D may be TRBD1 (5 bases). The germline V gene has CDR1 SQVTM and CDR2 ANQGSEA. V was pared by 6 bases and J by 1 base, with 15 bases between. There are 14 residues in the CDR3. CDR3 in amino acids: CSVGGAHGNTEAFF. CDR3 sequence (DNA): TGCAGCGTGGGGGGAGCGCATGGGAACACTGAAGCTTTCTTT.

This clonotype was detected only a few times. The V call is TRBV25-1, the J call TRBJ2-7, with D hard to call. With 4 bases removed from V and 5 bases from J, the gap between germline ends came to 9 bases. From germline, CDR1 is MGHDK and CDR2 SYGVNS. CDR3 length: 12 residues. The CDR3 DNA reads TGTGCCAGCAGTGGCGGAAGACACGAGCAGTACTTC. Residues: CASSGGRHEQYF.

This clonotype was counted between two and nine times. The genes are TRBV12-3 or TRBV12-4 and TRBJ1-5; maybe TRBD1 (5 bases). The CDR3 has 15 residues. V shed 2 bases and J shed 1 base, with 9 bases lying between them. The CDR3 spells CASSLTGLSNQPQHF. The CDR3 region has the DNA TGTGCCAGCAGTTTAACAGGTCTAAGCAATCAGCCCCAGCATTTT.

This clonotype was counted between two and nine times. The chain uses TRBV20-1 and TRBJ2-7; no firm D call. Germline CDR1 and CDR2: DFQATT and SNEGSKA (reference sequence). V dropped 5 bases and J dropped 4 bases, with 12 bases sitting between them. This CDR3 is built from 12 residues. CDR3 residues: CSAPPRMYEQYF. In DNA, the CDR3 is TGCAGTGCTCCCCCCAGGATGTACGAGCAGTACTTC.

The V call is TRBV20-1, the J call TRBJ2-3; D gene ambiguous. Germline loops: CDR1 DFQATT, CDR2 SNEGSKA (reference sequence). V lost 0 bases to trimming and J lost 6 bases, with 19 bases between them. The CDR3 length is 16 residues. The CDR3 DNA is TGCAGTGCTAGAGACCTGAACATCGGTTTAGGGGATACGCAGTATTTT. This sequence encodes CSARDLNIGLGDTQYF.